The entry below gives a single T cell receptor (beta chain) sequence along with its context. Germline CDR1 reads SGHRS; CDR2 reads YFSETQ. This CDR3 contains 16 residues. The data originate from a study of T cells expressing NK-cell markers. About the study: Sorted CD3+CD56-NKG2C+, CD3+CD56+NKG2C- and CD3+CD56+NKG2C+ T cells were the source of the TCR beta repertoires.

With UMIs, 5'RACE template switching was used to make TCR beta cDNA. One entry per CDR3 protein, without DNA, is what TCRdb gives after re-calling the 5' RACE reads. This table holds fewer than 400,000 distinct CDR3 sequences. What was sequenced was blood T cells: a sorted CD56 or NKG2C T cell subset, CD4+ or CD8+ T cells, or bulk PBMC T cells (not recorded which). The chain links TRBV5-1 to TRBJ2-7; as DNA is missing, the TRBD1 call by TCRdb cannot be tested. The sequence was obtained from a man aged 18-75 years in good health. CDR3 loop: CASSIGSGGAGYEQYF.